This T cell receptor (beta chain) was recovered during a study of cytotoxic CD8 clonotypes in ibrutinib-treated CLL. Depth targeted 1 in 200,000 to 1 in 1 million T cells, averaging approximately 10x coverage per clonotype. Measured with immunoSEQ multiplex PCR; TCRdb has only the in-frame clones, and not every one. The sample holds fewer than 40,000 clones, approximately 67% seen once. Germline-derived CDR1 and CDR2 are SGHTA and FQGNSA. After removal of 4 bases from V and 6 bases from J, the junction contained 9 bases not matched to a gene. This CDR3 comprises 15 residues. Study conclusions and caveats: Clonality increased with ibrutinib response but returned toward baseline at progression.

About this clone itself: Its target is not known.

Here the sequenced sample was PBMCs, taken at disease progression, from a patient treated with ibrutinib. V and J are TRBV7-2 and TRBJ1-1; 9 bases match TRBD1. This clonotype originated in a human donor with chronic lymphocytic leukemia. For the CDR3, the DNA is TGTGCCAGCAGCTCCAACAGGGGGCGGGTCGCTGAAGCTTTCTTT. Protein: CASSSNRGRVAEAFF.